This T cell receptor beta chain was sequenced during a study of control samples from healthy donors and cancer patients. Libraries were prepared by immunoSEQ multiplex PCR; TCRdb keeps only in-frame clonotypes and omits some of them. The top ten hold approximately 1.1% of the sample, which has under 150,000 clones, 80% to 90% seen once. This receptor was taken from a woman between 45 and 65 years old with colorectal cancer. Specimen: PBMCs.

CDR3 loop: CASSVGLAGVSYEQYF. CDR3 bases: TGTGCCAGCAGCGTAGGACTAGCGGGAGTTTCCTACGAGCAGTACTTC. V gene TRBV7-2 combines with J gene TRBJ2-7, with 13 bases that match TRBD2. Germline assignment: CDR1 SGHTA and CDR2 FQGNSA. V lost 5 bases, J lost 1 base, and 5 bases stayed unmatched. The length of the CDR3 is 16 residues. Drawing the rest from reference TRBV7-2 and TRBJ2-7, the complete variable domain is GAGVSQSPSNKVTEKGKDVELRCDPISGHTALYWYRQSLGQGLEFLIYFQGNSAPDKSGLPSDRFSAERTGGSVSTLTIQRTQQEDSAVYLCASSVGLAGVSYEQYFGPGTRLTVT.